The 2 T cell receptor beta chains in this list originate from one sample, sequenced in a study of response to subunit inactivated influenza vaccine. TCRdb reprocessed the RT-PCR reads via MiXCR and lists one record per CDR3 protein. The sample carries about 570,000 distinct CDR3 sequences, roughly 12% recorded once. These sequences were also reported in another study, on T cells expressing NK-cell markers. As reported in that work: What made the TCR beta cDNA was 5'RACE template switching with UMIs.

This material consisted of PBMCs from blood, taken on the day of vaccination. Receptors were obtained from a man aged 50 or older who received an inactivated influenza vaccine.

This clonotype came up many times. The chain is built from TRBV20-1 and TRBJ2-1; 7 nucleotides agree with TRBD1. CDR1 and CDR2 (germline): DFQATT, SNEGSKA (reference sequence). CDR3 length: 13 amino acids. The junction had 4 bases not matched to a gene; V was cut back by 3 bases and J by 5 bases. CDR3 nucleotides: TGCAGTGCTAGGCCGCAGGGGGACAATGAGCAGTTCTTC. Protein product: CSARPQGDNEQFF.

The chain uses TRBV30 and TRBJ2-1; TRBD2 aligns across 10 bases. The junction had 14 bases not matched to a gene; V was cut back by 3 bases and J by 12 bases. Germline-derived CDR1 and CDR2 are GTSNPN and SVGIG (reference sequence). There are 15 residues in the CDR3. The CDR3 nucleotides read TGTGCCTGGAGGGGAACCGGGACTAGCGTTCCTCGGCAGTTCTTC. Encoded protein: CAWRGTGTSVPRQFF. The full variable domain, its missing parts supplied by reference TRBV30 and TRBJ2-1, is SQTIHQWPATLVQPVGSPLSLECTVEGTSNPNLYWYRQAAGRGLQLLFYSVGIGQISSEVPQNLSASRPQDRQFILSSKKLLLSDSGFYLCAWRGTGTSVPRQFFGPGTRLTVL.